This TCR beta chain was recovered during a study of T cells in Graves' hyperthyroidism and ophthalmopathy. Across the study: Initial diagnosis, before any treatment, was when peripheral blood was collected.

Study-level results: The majority of expanded thyroid clonotypes above 0.001 also appeared in blood.

Amplification of TCR beta CDR3 regions was performed using RNA transcripts as template. HTBI primers were the set used in a first-round RT-PCR of the TCR CDR3. TCRdb redid the calling of the multiplex PCR reads with MiXCR, one entry per CDR3 protein. This sample has hundreds of thousands of distinct CDR3 sequences, with approximately 14% found just once. Germline V lookup: CDR1 MNHEY, CDR2 SVGAGI. The ends were cut back, 2 bases at V and 2 bases at J, with 18 bases in the middle. CDR3 length equals 17 residues. Remarks on this clonotype: Its antigen is undetermined.

The PBMCs studied were ones that came from 10 ml fresh peripheral blood. J is TRBJ2-5 and V is TRBV6-5; the D is unclear. The sample comprised blood. The sequence was obtained from a woman in her twenties or thirties with Graves' hyperthyroidism. CDR3 DNA sequence: TGTGCCAGCAGTTACCCTCCCAGCCCGACCAAGCAAGAGACCCAGTACTTC. This gives the protein CASSYPPSPTKQETQYF.